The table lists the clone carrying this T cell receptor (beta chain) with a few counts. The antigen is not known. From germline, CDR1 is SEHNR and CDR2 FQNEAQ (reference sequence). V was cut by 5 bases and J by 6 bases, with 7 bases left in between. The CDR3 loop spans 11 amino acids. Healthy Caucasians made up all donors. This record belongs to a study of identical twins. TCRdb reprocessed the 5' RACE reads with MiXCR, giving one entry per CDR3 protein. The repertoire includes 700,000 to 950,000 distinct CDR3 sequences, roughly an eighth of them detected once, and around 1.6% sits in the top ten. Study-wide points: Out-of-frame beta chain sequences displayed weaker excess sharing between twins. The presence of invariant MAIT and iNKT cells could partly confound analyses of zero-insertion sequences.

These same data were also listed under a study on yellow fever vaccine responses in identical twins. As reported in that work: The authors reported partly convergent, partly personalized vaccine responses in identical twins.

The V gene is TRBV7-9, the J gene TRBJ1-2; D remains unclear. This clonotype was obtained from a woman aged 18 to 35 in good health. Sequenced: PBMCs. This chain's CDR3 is CASSILDGYTF. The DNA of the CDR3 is TGTGCCAGCAGCATCCTTGATGGCTACACCTTC.